This is a list of T cell receptor beta chains from one sample in a study of spatial heterogeneity in lung cancer. TCRdb reprocessed the 5' RACE reads with MiXCR, giving one entry per CDR3 protein. The data contain thousands of distinct CDR3 sequences, more than 13% of them seen just once; the ten biggest clones take up about 13%. Sample: lung tumor tissue, taken at surgery. The receptors stem from a male donor with early-stage non-small cell lung cancer. CDR3s include the opening cysteine and the closing phenylalanine or tryptophan. The D gene is left open where the match is weak. Size tells how often a clone was seen (once, few, many) or the class of an expanded clone, and some rows leave it out.

v_call: TRBV3-1
d_call: NA
clone_size: many
j_call: TRBJ2-5
cdr3_aa: CASSQRDFQETQYF
cdr3_nt: TGTGCCAGCAGCCAGAGGGACTTTCAAGAGACCCAGTACTTC

v_call: TRBV27
d_call: NA
clone_size: large
j_call: TRBJ1-1
cdr3_aa: CASSSIQSNTEAFF
cdr3_nt: TGTGCCAGCAGTTCCATTCAGAGTAACACTGAAGCTTTCTTT

v_call: TRBV10-2
d_call: NA
clone_size: NA
j_call: TRBJ1-3
cdr3_aa: CASSEQAPGNTIYF
cdr3_nt: TGCGCCAGCAGTGAACAGGCCCCTGGAAACACCATATATTTT

v_call: TRBV30
d_call: NA
clone_size: many
j_call: TRBJ1-5
cdr3_aa: CAWSPGGFNQPQHF
cdr3_nt: TGTGCCTGGAGTCCAGGAGGGTTCAATCAGCCCCAGCATTTT

v_call: TRBV19
d_call: TRBD2
clone_size: NA
j_call: TRBJ2-5
cdr3_aa: CASSIDLWTSGEQETQYF
cdr3_nt: TGTGCCAGTAGTATAGATCTATGGACTAGCGGAGAGCAAGAGACCCAGTACTTC

v_call: TRBV5-1
d_call: NA
clone_size: medium-sized
j_call: TRBJ1-2
cdr3_aa: CASSLGQLPDNSHALPSNYGYTF
cdr3_nt: TGCGCCAGCAGCTTGGGACAGCTACCTGACAATTCACACGCCCTTCCGTCTAACTATGGCTACACCTTC

v_call: TRBV7-9
d_call: NA
clone_size: many
j_call: TRBJ2-7
cdr3_aa: CASEASYEQYF
cdr3_nt: TGTGCCAGCGAAGCCTCCTACGAGCAGTACTTC

v_call: TRBV3-1
d_call: NA
clone_size: many
j_call: TRBJ2-7
cdr3_aa: CASSPDDPDEQYF
cdr3_nt: TGTGCCAGCAGCCCGGACGACCCCGACGAGCAGTACTTC

v_call: TRBV6-1
d_call: TRBD1
clone_size: many
j_call: TRBJ2-4
cdr3_aa: CASSLDRGLVQSKNIQYF
cdr3_nt: TGTGCCAGCAGTTTGGACAGGGGGCTTGTTCAGTCCAAAAACATTCAGTACTTC

v_call: TRBV27
d_call: TRBD1
clone_size: many
j_call: TRBJ1-2
cdr3_aa: CASSRTGLSYGYTF
cdr3_nt: TGTGCCAGCAGTCGGACAGGACTTAGCTATGGCTACACCTTC

v_call: TRBV7-2
d_call: TRBD1
clone_size: many
j_call: TRBJ2-7
cdr3_aa: CASSFNPGQGIEQYF
cdr3_nt: TGTGCCAGCAGCTTTAACCCGGGACAGGGTATAGAGCAGTACTTC